The rows below give T cell receptor beta chains drawn from one sample of a study of T cells after yellow fever vaccination. Each CDR3 protein gets one entry after TCRdb re-called the 5' RACE reads with MiXCR. This table holds a few hundred thousand distinct CDR3 sequences, around 3.9% found once. The specimen comprised PBMCs, sampled 5 days after the yellow fever booster vaccination. The receptors here all came from a man in his late teens or twenties who received the YFV17D yellow fever vaccine. The conserved cysteine and the conserved F or W are not part of the CDR3 here.

>TRBJ2-1|TRBV7-9
ASSLGGGRKQF
>TRBJ1-2|TRBV18
ASSPPRTVYGYT
>TRBJ2-2|TRBV10-2
ASRSDREGELF
>TRBJ1-2|TRBV7-2
ASSRQASAGYT
>TRBJ1-4|TRBV11-2
ASSFRAGINEKLF
>TRBJ2-1|TRBV5-1
ASSLAIAGGPLSYNEQF
>TRBJ2-3|TRBV4-3
ASSRTSGVTDTQY
>TRBJ2-3|TRBV4-2
ASRRLQAGERDTQY
>TRBJ2-7|TRBV20-1
SARKTETGINYEQY
>TRBJ2-5|TRBV19
ASRRGGSAGETQY
>TRBJ2-3|TRBV18
ASSPTTGEADTQY
>TRBJ2-5|TRBV10-3
AIRAVAEETQY
>TRBJ1-5|TRBV7-2
ASSLGTVQPQH
>TRBJ1-1|TRBV5-4
ASRSAGGNTEAF
>TRBJ2-5|TRBV12-3/TRBV12-4
ASGISEETQY
>TRBJ1-3|TRBV7-9
ASSLPPWDGNTIY
>TRBJ1-2|TRBV9
ASSPGYT
>TRBJ2-3|TRBV7-2
ASSLGLSGGNTQY
>TRBJ1-3|TRBV7-9
ASSPATASGNTIY
>TRBJ2-2|TRBV7-3
ASSLTSIHTGELF
>TRBJ2-3|TRBV6-1
ASSEYLLDTQY
>TRBJ2-7|TRBV5-5
ASSLGGSPYEQY
>TRBJ1-4|TRBV25-1
ASSEPAGGGKLF
>TRBJ1-5|TRBV4-1
ASSQVLDTNQPQH
>TRBJ2-3|TRBV20-1
SARGGYLAVGDTQY
>TRBJ1-1|TRBV19
ASSYDGREAF
>TRBJ2-3|TRBV20-1
SASWPPDTQY
>TRBJ2-5|TRBV12-3/TRBV12-4
ASSLIQGTQY
>TRBJ1-5|TRBV4-2
ASSQPGTEGNQPQH
>TRBJ2-3|TRBV19
ASRQGLEDTQY
>TRBJ2-5|TRBV28
ASSPRGLAGGPRETQY
>TRBJ2-2|TRBV24-1
ATSDLRRNRGDTGELF
>TRBJ1-5|TRBV4-3
ASSQMRGADQPQH
>TRBJ1-1|TRBV7-8
ASSPTGPGQAF
>TRBJ2-7|TRBV4-1
ASSQDISGGIEQY
>TRBJ1-2|TRBV7-2
ASSSLGTGRYGYT
>TRBJ1-5|TRBV9
ASSDGTGGQPQH
>TRBJ2-4|TRBV9
ASSTGTGVKNIQY
>TRBJ1-5|TRBV12-3/TRBV12-4
ASSFEDGRNQPQH
>TRBJ1-1|TRBV12-3/TRBV12-4
ASSLVRVTEAF
>TRBJ2-1|TRBV27
ASSLGSPAWQF
>TRBJ1-2|TRBV28
ASSSPDQTGGLYGYT
>TRBJ2-2|TRBV6-5
ASSYSVGGNTGELF
>TRBJ2-7|TRBV5-1
ASSLVDRVGSYEQY
>TRBJ1-2|TRBV20-1
SAAGTSYGYT
>TRBJ2-3|TRBV20-1
SASWGRGTDTQY
>TRBJ2-7|TRBV6-5
ASSGKGTRPYEQY
>TRBJ1-4|TRBV29-1
SVGDIINEKLF
>TRBJ1-6|TRBV6-5
ASTRRTGHNSPLH
>TRBJ2-3|TRBV5-1
ASSSYLGDTQY
>TRBJ1-2|TRBV5-1
ASSLDGTLYGYT
>TRBJ2-4|TRBV3-1
ASSQEGEGGAKNIQY
>TRBJ2-5|TRBV24-1
ATSDATSGGALETQY
>TRBJ1-3|TRBV6-5
ASSRQAAGGNTIY
>TRBJ1-6|TRBV6-5
ASRRTGDSPLH
>TRBJ2-3|TRBV20-1
SARDGAGVDTQY
>TRBJ1-5|TRBV2
ASKEEKGTNQPQH
>TRBJ2-5|TRBV11-2
ASSQGRQQETQY